This T cell receptor (beta chain) was found in a study of response to subunit inactivated influenza vaccine (dated by TCRdb to the late 2010s). The study in broad terms: To follow how T cells responded to a trivalent subunit inactivated influenza vaccine, the researchers relied on deep quantitative profiling of the T cell receptor repertoire.

The method was RT-PCR. The run used an Illumina HiSeq 2500. TCRdb trimmed the raw reads at Q25, called clones with MiXCR and kept productive beta chains. Here each entry gathers all rows of one CDR3 protein and keeps the most common genes and DNA. The sample contains some 500,000 distinct CDR3 sequences, 13% of them found a single time. Of the sample, around 13% is held by the ten largest clones. The time point label, as the study defines it: approximately 45 days after influenza vaccine administration. The CDR3 measures 14 amino acids from cysteine to phenylalanine. Only the CDR3 region is kept as DNA, spanning 42 bases read in frame from base 1. Trimming costs V 6 bases and J 2 bases, and their ends lie 14 bases apart. This clonotype appeared many times. This receptor's antigen is unknown. Within one base of it there is no much larger clone, and no base qualities were kept. Beyond this particular receptor, the publication reports: It was suggested by the authors that each seasonal influenza vaccination may recruit only a limited number of new T cells.

The rearrangement combines TRBV12-3 or TRBV12-4 with TRBJ2-7; the D gene identity is not certain. Specimen: PBMCs from blood, collected roughly 47 days after vaccination. The origin of this receptor is a man aged 50 to 59 who received an inactivated influenza vaccine. Donor details come from another sample of the same person, matched by shared clones. The DNA reads TGTGCCAGCAGCTTGGGCTACCAAACCTACGAGCAGTACTTC. Translated, it reads CASSLGYQTYEQYF.